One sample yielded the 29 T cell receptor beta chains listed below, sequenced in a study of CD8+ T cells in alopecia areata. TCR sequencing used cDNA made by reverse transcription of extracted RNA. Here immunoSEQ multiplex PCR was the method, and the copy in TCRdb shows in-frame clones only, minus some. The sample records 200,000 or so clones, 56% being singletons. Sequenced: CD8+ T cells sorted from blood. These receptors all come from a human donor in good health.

The CDR3 nucleotides read TGTGCCAGCAGTTTAACCAGGGACTATGGCTACACCTTC. This codes for CASSLTRDYGYTF. The chain couples TRBV27 to TRBJ1-2; D might be TRBD1 (5 bases). The ends were cut back, 2 bases at V and 3 bases at J, with 7 bases in the middle. The CDR3 is made up of 13 amino acids. CDR1 is MNHEY and CDR2 is SMNVEV in the germline V gene (reference sequence).

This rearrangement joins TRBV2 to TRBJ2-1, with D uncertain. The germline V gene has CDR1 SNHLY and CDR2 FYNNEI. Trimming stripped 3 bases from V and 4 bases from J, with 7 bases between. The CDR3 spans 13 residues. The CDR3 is CASSDPRYNEQFF. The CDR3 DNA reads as TGTGCCAGCAGTGATCCCAGATACAATGAGCAGTTCTTC.

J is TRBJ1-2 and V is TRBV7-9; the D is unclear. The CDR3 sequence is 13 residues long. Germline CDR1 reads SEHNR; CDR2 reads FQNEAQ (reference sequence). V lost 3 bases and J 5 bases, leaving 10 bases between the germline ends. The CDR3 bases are TGTGCCAGCAGCTTCCAGCCAACTTATGGCTACACCTTC. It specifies CASSFQPTYGYTF.

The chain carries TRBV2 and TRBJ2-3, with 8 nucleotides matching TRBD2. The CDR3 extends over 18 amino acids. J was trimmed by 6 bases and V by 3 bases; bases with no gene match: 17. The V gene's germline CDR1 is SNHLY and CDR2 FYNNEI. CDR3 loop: CASSDPLQGSGGLDTQYF. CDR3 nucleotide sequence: TGTGCCAGCAGTGATCCCCTACAAGGGAGCGGGGGATTGGATACGCAGTATTTT.

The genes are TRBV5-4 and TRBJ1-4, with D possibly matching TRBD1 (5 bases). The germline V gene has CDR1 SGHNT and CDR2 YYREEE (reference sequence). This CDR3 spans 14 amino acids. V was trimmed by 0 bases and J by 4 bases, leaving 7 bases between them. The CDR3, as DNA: TGTGCCAGCAGCTTGGCAGGGAGTAATGAAAAACTGTTTTTT. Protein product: CASSLAGSNEKLFF. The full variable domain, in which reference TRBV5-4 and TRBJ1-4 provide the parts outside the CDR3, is ETGVTQSPTHLIKTRGQQVTLRCSSQSGHNTVSWYQQALGQGPQFIFQYYREEENGRGNFPPRFSGLQFPNYSSELNVNALELDDSALYLCASSLAGSNEKLFFGSGTQLSVL.

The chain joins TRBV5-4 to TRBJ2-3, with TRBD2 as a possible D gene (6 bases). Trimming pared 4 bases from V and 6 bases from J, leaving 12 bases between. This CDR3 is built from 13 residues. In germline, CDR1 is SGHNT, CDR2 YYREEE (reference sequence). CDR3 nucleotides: TGTGCCAGCAGCGGGGGACTCTCGGATACGCAGTATTTT. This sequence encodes CASSGGLSDTQYF.

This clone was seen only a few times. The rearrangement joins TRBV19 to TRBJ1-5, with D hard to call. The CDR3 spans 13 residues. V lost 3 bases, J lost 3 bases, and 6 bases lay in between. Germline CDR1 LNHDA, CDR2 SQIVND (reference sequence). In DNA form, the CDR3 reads TGTGCCAGTAGTATCGTTGCCAATCAGCCCCAGCATTTT. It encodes CASSIVANQPQHF.

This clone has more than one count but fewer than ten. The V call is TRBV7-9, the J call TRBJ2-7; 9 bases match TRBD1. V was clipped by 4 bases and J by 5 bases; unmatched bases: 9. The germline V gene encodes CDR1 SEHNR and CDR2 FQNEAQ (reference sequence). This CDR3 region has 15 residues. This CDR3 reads CASSSTGTGSHEQYF. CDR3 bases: TGTGCCAGCAGCTCCACCGGGACAGGGTCTCACGAGCAGTACTTC. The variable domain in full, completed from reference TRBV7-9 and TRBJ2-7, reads DTGVSQNPRHKITKRGQNVTFRCDPISEHNRLYWYRQTLGQGPEFLTYFQNEAQLEKSRLLSDRFSAERPKGSFSTLEIQRTEQGDSAMYLCASSSTGTGSHEQYFGPGTRLTVT.

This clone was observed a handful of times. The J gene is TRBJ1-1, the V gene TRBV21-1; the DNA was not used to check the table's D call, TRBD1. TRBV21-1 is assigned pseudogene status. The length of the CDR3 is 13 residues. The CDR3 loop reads CATEDRGPTEAFF. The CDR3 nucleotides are TGTGCCACCGAGGACAGGGGGCCCACTGAAGCTTTCTTT.

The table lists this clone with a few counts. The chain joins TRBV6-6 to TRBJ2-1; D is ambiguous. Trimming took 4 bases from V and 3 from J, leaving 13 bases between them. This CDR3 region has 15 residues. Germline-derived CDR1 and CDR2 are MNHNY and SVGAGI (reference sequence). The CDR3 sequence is CASSSTYPLYNEQFF. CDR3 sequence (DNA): TGTGCCAGCAGTTCTACGTACCCCCTCTACAATGAGCAGTTCTTC.

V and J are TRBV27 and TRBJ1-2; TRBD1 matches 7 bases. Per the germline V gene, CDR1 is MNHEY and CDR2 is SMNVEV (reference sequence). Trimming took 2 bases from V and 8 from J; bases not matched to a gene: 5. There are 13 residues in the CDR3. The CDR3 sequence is CASSLTDRAGYTF. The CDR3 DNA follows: TGTGCCAGCAGTTTAACAGACAGGGCCGGCTACACCTTC.

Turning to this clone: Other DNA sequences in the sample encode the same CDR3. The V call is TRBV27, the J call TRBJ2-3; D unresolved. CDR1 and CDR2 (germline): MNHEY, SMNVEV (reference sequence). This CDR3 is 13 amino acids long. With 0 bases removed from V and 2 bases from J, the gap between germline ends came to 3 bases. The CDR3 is CASSLSSTDTQYF. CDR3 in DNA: TGTGCCAGCAGTTTATCGTCCACAGATACGCAGTATTTT.

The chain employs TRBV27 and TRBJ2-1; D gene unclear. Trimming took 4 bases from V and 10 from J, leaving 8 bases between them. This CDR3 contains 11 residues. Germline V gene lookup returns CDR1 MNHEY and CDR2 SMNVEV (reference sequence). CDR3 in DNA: TGTGCCAGCAGTTCCTCAGCGGAGCAGTTCTTC. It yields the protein CASSSSAEQFF.

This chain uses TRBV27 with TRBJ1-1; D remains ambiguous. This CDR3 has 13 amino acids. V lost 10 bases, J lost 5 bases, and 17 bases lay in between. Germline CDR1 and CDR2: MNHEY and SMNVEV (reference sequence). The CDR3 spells CATQVGAETEAFF. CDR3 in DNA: TGTGCCACGCAGGTGGGCGCAGAAACTGAAGCTTTCTTT.

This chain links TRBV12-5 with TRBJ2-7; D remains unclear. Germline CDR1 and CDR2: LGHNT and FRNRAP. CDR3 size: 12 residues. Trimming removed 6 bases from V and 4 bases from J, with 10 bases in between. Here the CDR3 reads CASGSPLYEQYF. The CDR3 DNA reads TGTGCTAGTGGCTCGCCGCTTTACGAGCAGTACTTC.

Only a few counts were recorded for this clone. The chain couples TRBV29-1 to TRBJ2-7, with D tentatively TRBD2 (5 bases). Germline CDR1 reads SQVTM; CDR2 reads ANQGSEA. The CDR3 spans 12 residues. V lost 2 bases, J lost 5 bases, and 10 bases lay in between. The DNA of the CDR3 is TGCAGCGTTGAACGGGGTAGGGACGAGCAGTACTTC. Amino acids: CSVERGRDEQYF.

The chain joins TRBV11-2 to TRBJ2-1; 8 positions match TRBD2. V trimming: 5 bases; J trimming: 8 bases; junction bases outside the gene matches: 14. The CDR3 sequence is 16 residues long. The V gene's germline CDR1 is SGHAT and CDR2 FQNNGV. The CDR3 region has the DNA TGTGCCAGCAGCCCCGGCGGGGGGCTCCTTAAGGATGAGCAGTTCTTC. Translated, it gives CASSPGGGLLKDEQFF.

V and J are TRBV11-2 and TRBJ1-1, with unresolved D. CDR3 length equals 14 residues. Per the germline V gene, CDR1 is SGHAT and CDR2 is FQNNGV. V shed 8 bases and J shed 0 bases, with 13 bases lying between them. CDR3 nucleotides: TGTGCCAGCCGGCCGTCGCTTATGAACACTGAAGCTTTCTTT. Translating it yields CASRPSLMNTEAFF. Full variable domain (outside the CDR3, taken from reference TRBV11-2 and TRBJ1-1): EAGVAQSPRYKIIEKRQSVAFWCNPISGHATLYWYQQILGQGPKLLIQFQNNGVVDDSQLPKDRFSAERLKGVDSTLKIQPAKLEDSAVYLCASRPSLMNTEAFFGQGTRLTVV.

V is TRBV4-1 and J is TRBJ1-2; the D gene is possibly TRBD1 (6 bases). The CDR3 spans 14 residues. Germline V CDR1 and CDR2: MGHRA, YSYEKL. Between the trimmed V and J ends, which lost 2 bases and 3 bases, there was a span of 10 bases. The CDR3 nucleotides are TGCGCCAGCAGCCAAAATTCAGGGGACTATGGCTACACCTTC. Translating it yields CASSQNSGDYGYTF.

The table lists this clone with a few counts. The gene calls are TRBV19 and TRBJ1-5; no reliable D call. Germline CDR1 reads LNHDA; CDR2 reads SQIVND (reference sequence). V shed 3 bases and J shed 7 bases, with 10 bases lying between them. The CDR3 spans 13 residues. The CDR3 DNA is TGTGCCAGTAGTATCGGGCTCAGGCAGCCCCAGCATTTT. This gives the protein CASSIGLRQPQHF.

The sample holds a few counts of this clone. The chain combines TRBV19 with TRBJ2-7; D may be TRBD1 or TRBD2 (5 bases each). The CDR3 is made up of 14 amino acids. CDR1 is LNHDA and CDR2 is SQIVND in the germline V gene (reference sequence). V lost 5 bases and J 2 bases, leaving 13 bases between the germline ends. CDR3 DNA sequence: TGTGCCAGTAGTTCCCGGGACGCCGCCTACGAGCAGTACTTC. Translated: CASSSRDAAYEQYF.

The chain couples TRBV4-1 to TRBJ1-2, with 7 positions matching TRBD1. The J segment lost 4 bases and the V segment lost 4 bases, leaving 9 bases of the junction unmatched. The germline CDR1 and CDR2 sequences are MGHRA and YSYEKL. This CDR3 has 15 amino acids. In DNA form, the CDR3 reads TGCGCCAGCAGCCGAACGGGACAGACTTCCTATGGCTACACCTTC. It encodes CASSRTGQTSYGYTF.

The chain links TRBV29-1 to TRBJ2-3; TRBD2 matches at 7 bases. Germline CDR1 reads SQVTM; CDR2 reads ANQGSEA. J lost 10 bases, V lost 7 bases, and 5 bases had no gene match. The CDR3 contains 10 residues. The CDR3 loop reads CSEEREAQYF. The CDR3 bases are TGCAGCGAGGAACGGGAGGCGCAGTATTTT.

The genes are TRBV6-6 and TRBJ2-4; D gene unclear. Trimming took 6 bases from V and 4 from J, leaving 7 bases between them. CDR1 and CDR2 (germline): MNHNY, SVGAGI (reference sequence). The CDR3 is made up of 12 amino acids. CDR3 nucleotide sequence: TGTGCCAGCAGCAGGCCAAAAAACATTCAGTACTTC. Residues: CASSRPKNIQYF.

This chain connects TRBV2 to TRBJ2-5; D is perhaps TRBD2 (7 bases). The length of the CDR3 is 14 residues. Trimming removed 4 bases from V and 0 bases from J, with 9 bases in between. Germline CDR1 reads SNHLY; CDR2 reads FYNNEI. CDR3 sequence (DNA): TGTGCCAGCAGTGCGGGGGGCTACCAAGAGACCCAGTACTTC. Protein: CASSAGGYQETQYF.

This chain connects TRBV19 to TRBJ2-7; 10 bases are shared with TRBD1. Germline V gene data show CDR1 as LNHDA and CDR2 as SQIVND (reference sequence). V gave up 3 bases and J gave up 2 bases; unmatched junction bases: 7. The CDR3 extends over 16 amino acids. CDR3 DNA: TGTGCCAGTAGTATCGGGGACAGGGGCCTTCCCTACGAGCAGTACTTC. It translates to CASSIGDRGLPYEQYF.

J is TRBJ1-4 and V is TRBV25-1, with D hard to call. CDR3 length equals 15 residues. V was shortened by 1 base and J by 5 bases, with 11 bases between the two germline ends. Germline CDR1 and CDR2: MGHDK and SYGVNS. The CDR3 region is CASSESVWVNEKLFF. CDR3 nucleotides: TGTGCCAGCAGTGAATCGGTTTGGGTGAATGAAAAACTGTTTTTT.

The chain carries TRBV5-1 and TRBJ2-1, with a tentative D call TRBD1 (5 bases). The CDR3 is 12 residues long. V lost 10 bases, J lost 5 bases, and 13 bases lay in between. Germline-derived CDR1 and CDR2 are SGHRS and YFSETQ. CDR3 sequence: CAVRQGNNEQFF. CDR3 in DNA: TGCGCCGTCCGGCAGGGAAACAATGAGCAGTTCTTC.

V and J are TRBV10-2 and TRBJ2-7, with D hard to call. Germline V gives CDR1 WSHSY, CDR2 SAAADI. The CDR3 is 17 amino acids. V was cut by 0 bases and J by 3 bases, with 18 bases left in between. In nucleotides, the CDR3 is TGCGCCAGCAGTGAGTCAATGATCATCGCCAGGCTCTACGAGCAGTACTTC. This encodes CASSESMIIARLYEQYF.